This T cell receptor beta chain was identified during a study of T cells and Merkel cell carcinoma outcomes. Findings and caveats of the study: In Merkel cell carcinoma, repertoire and T-cell density reportedly predicted outcomes.

Concerning this clone itself: Its antigen is currently unknown.

The repertoire was sequenced with immunoSEQ multiplex PCR; TCRdb's copy has only in-frame clones and lacks some. The table includes roughly 4,600 clones, roughly 85% detected once. V shed 5 bases and J shed 3 bases, with 10 bases lying between them. The CDR3 has 13 residues. Germline CDR1 reads SGHAT; CDR2 reads FQNNGV. V is TRBV11-2 and J is TRBJ1-2; D might be TRBD1 (6 bases). This receptor was obtained from a human donor with Merkel cell carcinoma. The sequenced material came from tumor tissue from Merkel cell carcinoma. CDR3 sequence: CASSPKGDYGYTF. DNA of the CDR3: TGTGCCAGCAGCCCAAAGGGGGACTATGGCTACACCTTC.